The rows below give T cell receptor beta chains drawn from one sample of a study of immune heterogeneity within non-small cell lung tumors. MiXCR, applied by TCRdb to the multiplex PCR reads, yields one record per CDR3 protein. The sample has 7,200 or so distinct CDR3 sequences; 22% are singletons. Sequenced: lung tumor tissue. Receptor source: a man in his fifties or sixties with non-small cell lung cancer. The CDR3 runs from the conserved cysteine through the conserved F or W.

J gene	V gene	CDR3 protein
TRBJ2-1	TRBV4-1	CASSQDQSSENQFF
TRBJ1-2	TRBV29-1	CSVAKGQDYGYTF
TRBJ1-2	TRBV15	CATSGRDTRRDGYTF
TRBJ1-3	TRBV19	CASRTGQYSGNTIYF
TRBJ2-2	TRBV6-1	CASSEDLAGGITGELFF
TRBJ1-2	TRBV15	CATSRDLSASNYGYTF
TRBJ1-1	TRBV11-2	CASSLYRTGDTEAFF
TRBJ1-1	TRBV6-4	CASSADTGWNTEAFF
TRBJ1-1	TRBV19	CANSTFSVDTEAFF
TRBJ1-6	TRBV11-2	CASSLLRADSPLHF
TRBJ2-3	TRBV28	CASSDPAGTDTQYF
TRBJ2-7	TRBV20-1	CSAFGAGYEQYF
TRBJ2-1	TRBV18	CASSPTGLLSYNEQFF
TRBJ2-7	TRBV29-1	CSVTRDRENPYEQYF
TRBJ2-5	TRBV28	CASSPASGRRETQYF
TRBJ1-6	TRBV9	CASSVETGGANSPLHF
TRBJ1-5	TRBV6-1	CASSDPRVNQPQHF
TRBJ2-3	TRBV2	CASSGSGTGCIHGSPDTQYF
TRBJ2-7	TRBV7-9	CASSLGLAGGYEQYF
TRBJ1-6	TRBV28	CASLSSSYNSPLHF
TRBJ1-5	TRBV28	CATGQGAEPQHF
TRBJ1-3	TRBV6-1	CASSFTGTGSSGNTIYF
TRBJ2-6	TRBV19	CDSSLYRGPGANVLAF
TRBJ2-5	TRBV20-1	CSARVARGRETQYF
TRBJ2-7	TRBV19	CVSRGTGSSYEQYF
TRBJ2-3	TRBV7-3	CASSPTSARTYTQYF
TRBJ2-1	TRBV10-3	CAISLGGDREQFF
TRBJ1-3	TRBV19	CASSIAFGDTIYF
TRBJ1-3	TRBV9	CASSVVDGGRSGNTIYF
TRBJ2-3	TRBV5-1	CASSLDVGDTQYF